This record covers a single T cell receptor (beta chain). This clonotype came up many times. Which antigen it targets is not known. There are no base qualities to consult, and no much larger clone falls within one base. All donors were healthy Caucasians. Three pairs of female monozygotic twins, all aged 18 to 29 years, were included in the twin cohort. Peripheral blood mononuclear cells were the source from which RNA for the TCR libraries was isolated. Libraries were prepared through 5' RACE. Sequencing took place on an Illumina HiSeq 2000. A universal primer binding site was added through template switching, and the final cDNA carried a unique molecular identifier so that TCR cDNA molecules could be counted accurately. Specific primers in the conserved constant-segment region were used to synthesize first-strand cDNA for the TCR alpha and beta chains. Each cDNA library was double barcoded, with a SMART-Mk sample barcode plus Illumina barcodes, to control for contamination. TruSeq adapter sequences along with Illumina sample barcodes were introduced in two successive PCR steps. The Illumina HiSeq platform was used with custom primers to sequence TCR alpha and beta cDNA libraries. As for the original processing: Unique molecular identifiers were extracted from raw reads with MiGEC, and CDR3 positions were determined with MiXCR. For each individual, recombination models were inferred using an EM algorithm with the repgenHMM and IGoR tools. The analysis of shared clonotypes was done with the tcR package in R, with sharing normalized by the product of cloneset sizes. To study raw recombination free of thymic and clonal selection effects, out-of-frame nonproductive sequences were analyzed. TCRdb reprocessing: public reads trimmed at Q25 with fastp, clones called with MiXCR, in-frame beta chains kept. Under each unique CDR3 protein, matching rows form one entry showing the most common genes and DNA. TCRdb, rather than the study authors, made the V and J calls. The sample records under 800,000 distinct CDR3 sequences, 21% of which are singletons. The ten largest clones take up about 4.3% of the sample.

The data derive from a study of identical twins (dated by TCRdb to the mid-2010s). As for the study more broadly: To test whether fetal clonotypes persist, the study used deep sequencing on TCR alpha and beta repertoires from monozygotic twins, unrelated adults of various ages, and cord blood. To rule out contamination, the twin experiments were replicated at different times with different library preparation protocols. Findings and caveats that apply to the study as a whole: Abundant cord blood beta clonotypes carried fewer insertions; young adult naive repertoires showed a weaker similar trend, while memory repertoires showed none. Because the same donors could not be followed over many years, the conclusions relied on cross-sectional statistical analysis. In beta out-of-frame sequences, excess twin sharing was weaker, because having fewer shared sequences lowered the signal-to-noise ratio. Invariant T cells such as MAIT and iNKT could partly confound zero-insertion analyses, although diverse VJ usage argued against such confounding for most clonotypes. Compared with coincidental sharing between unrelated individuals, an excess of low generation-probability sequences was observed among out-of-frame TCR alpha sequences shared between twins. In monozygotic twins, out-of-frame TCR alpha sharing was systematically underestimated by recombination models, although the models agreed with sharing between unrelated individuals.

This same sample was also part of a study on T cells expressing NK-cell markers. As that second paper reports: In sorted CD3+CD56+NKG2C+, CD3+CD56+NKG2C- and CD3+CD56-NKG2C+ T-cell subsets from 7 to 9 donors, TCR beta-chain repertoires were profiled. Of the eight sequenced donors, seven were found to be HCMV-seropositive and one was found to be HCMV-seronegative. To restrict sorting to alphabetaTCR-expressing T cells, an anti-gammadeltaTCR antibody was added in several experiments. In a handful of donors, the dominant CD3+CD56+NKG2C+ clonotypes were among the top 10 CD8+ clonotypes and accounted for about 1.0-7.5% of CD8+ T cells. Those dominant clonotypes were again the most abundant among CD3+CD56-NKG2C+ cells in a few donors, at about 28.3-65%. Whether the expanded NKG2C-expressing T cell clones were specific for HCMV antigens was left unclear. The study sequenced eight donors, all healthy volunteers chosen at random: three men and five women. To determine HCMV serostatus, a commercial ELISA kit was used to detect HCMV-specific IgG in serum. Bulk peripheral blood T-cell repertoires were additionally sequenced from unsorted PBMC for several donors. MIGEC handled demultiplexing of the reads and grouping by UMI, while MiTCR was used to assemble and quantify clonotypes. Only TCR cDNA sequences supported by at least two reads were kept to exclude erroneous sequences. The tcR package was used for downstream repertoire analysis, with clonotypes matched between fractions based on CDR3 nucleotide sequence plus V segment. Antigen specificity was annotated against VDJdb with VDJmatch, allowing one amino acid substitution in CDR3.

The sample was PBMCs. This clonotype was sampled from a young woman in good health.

The nucleotide sequence is TGCGCCAGCAGCTTGGGTACTGGAAATTACGAGCAGTACTTC. Its coded protein is CASSLGTGNYEQYF. The sequence links TRBV5-1 to TRBJ2-7, with the D gene uncertain. From the cysteine up to the phenylalanine, the CDR3 has a length of 14 residues. This entry keeps only the CDR3 DNA: 42 bases, framed from base 1. The CDR1 and CDR2 encoded by the germline V gene are SGHRS and YFSETQ. Trimming removed 0 bases from V and 4 bases from J, leaving 11 bases between the germline ends.